Each of the 17 T cell receptor beta chains below was sequenced from the same sample in a study of T cell responses to AZD1222 COVID-19 vaccine. Clones were sequenced by immunoSEQ multiplex PCR, and TCRdb holds only the in-frame ones, with some missing. The table has tens of thousands of clones, approximately 91% seen once. The sample was peripheral blood, taken on day 0 of AZD1222 vaccination. These receptor sequences come from an adult in good health.

V and J are TRBV2 and TRBJ2-3; no firm D call. There are 13 residues in the CDR3. Trimming removed 2 bases at V and 2 bases at J, with 5 bases between. Germline V lookup: CDR1 SNHLY, CDR2 FYNNEI. The chain's CDR3 is CASSEFYTDTQYF. The CDR3 DNA is TGTGCCAGCAGTGAATTCTACACAGATACGCAGTATTTT.

This clone has only a few counts. CDR3 sequence reads: CASSLLGLAFF. CDR3 nucleotides: TGTGCCAGCAGTTTATTAGGGCTGGCTTTCTTT. The V and J genes are TRBV12-3 or TRBV12-4 and TRBJ1-1, with D unresolved. The V end lost 2 bases, the J end lost 11 bases, and 9 bases lay between the germline ends. The CDR3 runs 11 residues.

The chain combines TRBV10-1 with TRBJ2-1; 7 nucleotides match TRBD2. CDR1 WNHNN and CDR2 SYGVQD come from the germline V gene (reference sequence). This CDR3 is built from 13 residues. Trimming cost V 4 bases and J 7 bases; bases outside gene matches: 4. CDR3 sequence: CASSALSGNEQFF. The CDR3 DNA reads as TGCGCCAGCAGTGCTCTTAGCGGGAATGAGCAGTTCTTC.

The chain has TRBV5-4 and TRBJ1-6; D perhaps matches TRBD1 (6 bases). The CDR3 consists of 18 residues. The V end was cut by 3 bases, the J end by 9 bases, with 25 bases between. Germline V lookup: CDR1 SGHNT, CDR2 YYREEE (reference sequence). CDR3 sequence: CASSSGGGKVPIRSPLHF. DNA for the CDR3: TGTGCCAGCAGCTCTGGGGGGGGCAAGGTACCTATCCGTTCACCCCTCCACTTT.

The V call is TRBV19, the J call TRBJ2-1; D is undetermined. V was pared by 5 bases and J by 5 bases, with 10 bases between. The length of the CDR3 is 13 residues. Germline V gives CDR1 LNHDA, CDR2 SQIVND (reference sequence). The CDR3 nucleotides are TGTGCCAGTAGTGGATTAGAGCACAATGAGCAGTTCTTC. Residues: CASSGLEHNEQFF.

This sequence joins TRBV20-1 and TRBJ2-3; D remains ambiguous. The CDR3 consists of 11 residues. Trimming left V 3 bases short and J 6 bases short, with 7 bases between. Germline CDR1 is DFQATT and CDR2 is SNEGSKA (reference sequence). As DNA, the CDR3 is TGCAGTGCTAGTACCCCTGATACGCAGTATTTT. Translated: CSASTPDTQYF.

The genes are TRBV15 and TRBJ2-2, with a possible D match to TRBD2 (7 bases). The V end was cut by 3 bases, the J end by 5 bases, with 22 bases between. From germline, CDR1 is LNHNV and CDR2 YYDKDF (reference sequence). CDR3 size: 18 residues. The CDR3 sequence: CATSSPPGAGDVTGELFF. In DNA, the CDR3 is TGTGCCACCAGCAGCCCCCCAGGGGCGGGAGATGTGACCGGGGAGCTGTTTTTT.

V gene TRBV7-2 combines with J gene TRBJ1-5; D is perhaps TRBD1 (6 bases). V was cut by 2 bases and J by 5 bases, with 10 bases left in between. The CDR3 is made up of 14 amino acids. CDR1 and CDR2 (germline): SGHTA, FQGNSA. Here the CDR3 reads CASSLYAGDQPQHF. In nucleotides, the CDR3 is TGTGCCAGCAGCTTATATGCAGGGGATCAGCCCCAGCATTTT.

This chain connects TRBV7-9 to TRBJ1-6, with no clear D. The germline gives CDR1 SEHNR, CDR2 FQNEAQ (reference sequence). The length of the CDR3 is 14 residues. Between the trimmed V and J ends, which lost 5 bases and 4 bases, there was a span of 9 bases. CDR3 in amino acids: CASSPSLYNSPLHF. The DNA for the CDR3 is TGTGCCAGCAGCCCGAGTCTGTATAATTCACCCCTCCACTTT.

This chain joins TRBV12-1 and TRBJ1-6. TRBV12-1 is shown as a pseudogene. This CDR3 contains 17 residues. CDR3 in DNA: TGTGCCAGCAGCTTAACAGAGGGGCCCTCCTATAATTCACCCCTCCACTTT. Its protein is CASSLTEGPSYNSPLHF.

The V call is TRBV5-6, the J call TRBJ2-3; a possible D gene is TRBD1 (9 bases). Trimming shortened V by 6 bases and J by 4 bases, and 21 bases separated the two germline ends. Per germline, CDR1 SGHDT and CDR2 YYEEEE. The CDR3 sequence is 16 residues long. In DNA form, the CDR3 reads TGTGCCAGCACCTTACGGGGGGGACAGGGTTCAGATACGCAGTATTTT. Its protein is CASTLRGGQGSDTQYF.

The chain uses TRBV11-2 and TRBJ2-5; no firm D call. Germline V gene data show CDR1 as SGHAT and CDR2 as FQNNGV. V was shortened by 1 base and J by 4 bases, with 13 bases between the two germline ends. CDR3 length: 15 residues. The CDR3 DNA sequence: TGTGCCAGCAGCTTAGGTGGGGTTCTGGGAGAGACCCAGTACTTC. Amino acid sequence: CASSLGGVLGETQYF.

A single count supports this clone. The rearrangement links TRBV27 to TRBJ2-7; no clear D. Deletions cut 8 bases from V and 10 bases from J, with 15 bases between. Germline values: CDR1 MNHEY, CDR2 SMNVEV (reference sequence). This CDR3 spans 11 amino acids. Written as DNA, the CDR3 is TGTGCCAGCGGGTCCTGGCAGGCACAGTACTTC. Protein product: CASGSWQAQYF.

The rearrangement uses TRBV9 and TRBJ2-1, with 13 bases fitting TRBD2. This CDR3 has 17 residues. CDR1 is SGDLS, CDR2 YYNGEE, per germline. The J segment lost 7 bases and the V segment lost 4 bases, leaving 11 bases of the junction unmatched. In DNA, the CDR3 is TGTGCCAGCAGCTTAAAATTACTAGCGGGAGGGTGGAATGAGCAGTTCTTC. Translation: CASSLKLLAGGWNEQFF. The whole variable domain, filled in from reference TRBV9 and TRBJ2-1, reads DSGVTQTPKHLITATGQRVTLRCSPRSGDLSVYWYQQSLDQGLQFLIQYYNGEERAKGNILERFSAQQFPDLHSELNLSSLELGDSALYFCASSLKLLAGGWNEQFFGPGTRLTVL.

The chain links TRBV3-1 (or the pseudogene TRBV3-2) to TRBJ1-1; no clear D. CDR3 length: 13 residues. In germline, CDR1 is LGHDT, CDR2 YNNKEL (reference sequence). V was shortened by 2 bases and J by 7 bases, with 11 bases between the two germline ends. As DNA, the CDR3 is TGTGCCAGCAGCCAAACTTCCGGCCATGAAGCTTTCTTT. Its protein product is CASSQTSGHEAFF.

This clone was observed once. The chain links TRBV6-2 or TRBV6-3 to TRBJ1-1; TRBD1 aligns across 8 bases. V was pared by 4 bases and J by 3 bases, with 4 bases of the junction left unmatched. The CDR3 has 14 residues. Per germline, CDR1 MNHEY and CDR2 SVGEGT. The DNA for the CDR3 is TGTGCCAGCAGTTGGGACAGGTCCTACACTGAAGCTTTCTTT. Translated, it gives CASSWDRSYTEAFF.

The CDR3 spells CASSYSGEDTIYF. In DNA, the CDR3 is TGTGCCAGCAGTTACTCGGGGGAGGACACCATATATTTT. The chain is built from TRBV6-5 and TRBJ1-3; weak D call: TRBD1 (5 bases). This CDR3 region has 13 residues. The germline V gene has CDR1 MNHEY and CDR2 SVGAGI. The germline V and J ends were trimmed by 0 bases and 8 bases, with 8 bases remaining between them.